The rows below give T cell receptor beta chains drawn from one sample of a study of T cell responses to AZD1222 COVID-19 vaccine. Using immunoSEQ multiplex PCR, the repertoire was profiled, and TCRdb retains in-frame clones only, with some absent. This repertoire shows approximately 120,000 clones, more than 70% found once; its top ten account for roughly 4.5%. The sequenced sample was peripheral blood, obtained 28 days after the second AZD1222 dose. The receptors were sampled from an adult who received the AZD1222 COVID-19 vaccine. Each CDR3 is given with its conserved first and last residue. Each record gives: CDR3 length, V gene, J gene, clone size, D gene, CDR3 DNA, CDR3 protein. A D gene is named only where the DNA matches it firmly. Clone size is stated in some rows and not others, as once, few, many or a class when expanded.

cdr3_length: 15; v_call: TRBV2; j_call: TRBJ1-2; clone_size: few; d_call: NA; cdr3_nt: TGTGCCAGCAGTGAAGGAGGAACAGCCTTATATGGCTACACCTTC; cdr3_aa: CASSEGGTALYGYTF
cdr3_length: 15; v_call: TRBV10-3; j_call: TRBJ1-4; clone_size: NA; d_call: NA; cdr3_nt: TGTGCCATCAGTGAGTCGGGGGGCACTAATGAAAAACTGTTTTTT; cdr3_aa: CAISESGGTNEKLFF
cdr3_length: 15; v_call: TRBV6-5; j_call: TRBJ1-1; clone_size: NA; d_call: NA; cdr3_nt: TGTGCCAGCAGCCGATGGACAGCACAGAACACTGAAGCTTTCTTT; cdr3_aa: CASSRWTAQNTEAFF
cdr3_length: 14; v_call: TRBV9; j_call: TRBJ2-7; clone_size: NA; d_call: NA; cdr3_nt: TGTGCCAGCAGCGTCATCGCCGGGTCCTACGAGCAGTACTTC; cdr3_aa: CASSVIAGSYEQYF
cdr3_length: 13; v_call: TRBV11-3; j_call: TRBJ1-1; clone_size: medium-sized; d_call: NA; cdr3_nt: TGTGCCAGCAGCAAAGAGGTTAACACTGAAGCTTTCTTT; cdr3_aa: CASSKEVNTEAFF
cdr3_length: 13; v_call: TRBV5-1; j_call: TRBJ2-1; clone_size: NA; d_call: NA; cdr3_nt: TGCGCCAGCAGCTTTTCCAAGAAAGATGAGCAGTTCTTC; cdr3_aa: CASSFSKKDEQFF
cdr3_length: 16; v_call: TRBV6-2/TRBV6-3; j_call: TRBJ2-7; clone_size: once; d_call: NA; cdr3_nt: TGTGCCAGCAGTTACTCCCAGGGAGCAAATTCTTACGAGCAGTACTTC; cdr3_aa: CASSYSQGANSYEQYF
cdr3_length: 12; v_call: TRBV5-6; j_call: TRBJ1-2; clone_size: NA; d_call: NA; cdr3_nt: TGTGCCAGCAGCTTGGGGACAGATGGCTACACCTTC; cdr3_aa: CASSLGTDGYTF
cdr3_length: 14; v_call: TRBV7-2; j_call: TRBJ2-2; clone_size: NA; d_call: NA; cdr3_nt: TGTGCCAGCAGCTCCCAGAGGGCCACCGGGGAGCTGTTTTTT; cdr3_aa: CASSSQRATGELFF
cdr3_length: 13; v_call: TRBV18; j_call: TRBJ1-1; clone_size: NA; d_call: NA; cdr3_nt: TGTGCCAGCTCACCACTAGAGGGTCAGGAAGCTTTCTTT; cdr3_aa: CASSPLEGQEAFF
cdr3_length: 14; v_call: TRBV7-2; j_call: TRBJ1-4; clone_size: NA; d_call: NA; cdr3_nt: TGTGCCAGCAGCTCCGGGGGGGTGAATGAAAAACTGTTTTTT; cdr3_aa: CASSSGGVNEKLFF
cdr3_length: 13; v_call: TRBV6-5; j_call: TRBJ1-2; clone_size: NA; d_call: NA; cdr3_nt: TGTGCCAGCAAAATAGGGAATAGGAATGGCTACACCTTC; cdr3_aa: CASKIGNRNGYTF
cdr3_length: 14; v_call: TRBV30; j_call: TRBJ2-3; clone_size: NA; d_call: TRBD2; cdr3_nt: TGTGCCTGGAGTTTGATAGCGGGGGGAGATACGCAGTATTTT; cdr3_aa: CAWSLIAGGDTQYF
cdr3_length: 12; v_call: TRBV19; j_call: TRBJ2-1; clone_size: once; d_call: NA; cdr3_nt: TGTGCCAGTCTCGCTGGAAACAATGAGCAGTTCTTC; cdr3_aa: CASLAGNNEQFF
cdr3_length: 15; v_call: TRBV27; j_call: TRBJ2-7; clone_size: NA; d_call: NA; cdr3_nt: TGTGCCAGCAGTTTAACTGCGTCTCTAACCTACGAGCAGTACTTC; cdr3_aa: CASSLTASLTYEQYF
cdr3_length: 21; v_call: TRBV4-2; j_call: TRBJ2-6; clone_size: NA; d_call: TRBD2; cdr3_nt: TGTGCCAGCAGCCAAGTCAGCGGGGGCCCGCCGGGGAGCTCTGGGGCCAACGTCCTGACTTTC; cdr3_aa: CASSQVSGGPPGSSGANVLTF
cdr3_length: 14; v_call: TRBV7-9; j_call: TRBJ1-4; clone_size: NA; d_call: NA; cdr3_nt: TGTGCCAGCAGCCTCGGGGGGGTTTTGGAAAAACTGTTTTTT; cdr3_aa: CASSLGGVLEKLFF
cdr3_length: 16; v_call: TRBV11-2; j_call: TRBJ1-3; clone_size: NA; d_call: NA; cdr3_nt: TGTGCCAGCAGCTTAGATCTTCCAGGGGCTGGAAACACCATATATTTT; cdr3_aa: CASSLDLPGAGNTIYF
cdr3_length: 11; v_call: TRBV3-1/TRBV3-2; j_call: TRBJ1-2; clone_size: NA; d_call: TRBD1; cdr3_nt: TGTGCCAGCAGTCACAGGGGCGGCTACACCTTC; cdr3_aa: CASSHRGGYTF
cdr3_length: 14; v_call: TRBV6-2/TRBV6-3; j_call: TRBJ2-1; clone_size: NA; d_call: NA; cdr3_nt: TGTGCCAGCAGTTACCCAGGGCGGTGGAATGAGCAGTTCTTC; cdr3_aa: CASSYPGRWNEQFF
cdr3_length: 17; v_call: TRBV11-3; j_call: TRBJ2-2; clone_size: NA; d_call: TRBD1; cdr3_nt: TGTGCCAGCAGCTTTGACAGGGGCCCTTCGAACACCGGGGAGCTGTTTTTT; cdr3_aa: CASSFDRGPSNTGELFF
cdr3_length: 14; v_call: TRBV30; j_call: TRBJ2-5; clone_size: NA; d_call: NA; cdr3_nt: TGTGCCTGGAGTGCCTCGGGGGGCCGAGAGACCCAGTACTTC; cdr3_aa: CAWSASGGRETQYF
cdr3_length: 14; v_call: TRBV29-1; j_call: TRBJ1-2; clone_size: NA; d_call: NA; cdr3_nt: TGCAGCGCCAAAACCCTCGGGGGGGACTATGGCTACACCTTC; cdr3_aa: CSAKTLGGDYGYTF
cdr3_length: 13; v_call: TRBV5-6; j_call: TRBJ1-4; clone_size: NA; d_call: NA; cdr3_nt: TGTGCCAGCAGCTCCCCCCCACACGGGAAACTGTTTTTT; cdr3_aa: CASSSPPHGKLFF
cdr3_length: 16; v_call: TRBV12-2; j_call: TRBJ2-7; clone_size: NA; d_call: NA; cdr3_nt: TGTGCAAGTCGCTTAGGATCCCGGGACTTAGAGTACGAGCAGTACTTC; cdr3_aa: CASRLGSRDLEYEQYF
cdr3_length: 12; v_call: TRBV18; j_call: TRBJ1-6; clone_size: once; d_call: NA; cdr3_nt: TGTGCCAGCTCACCATATAATTCACCCCTCCACTTT; cdr3_aa: CASSPYNSPLHF
cdr3_length: 15; v_call: TRBV9; j_call: TRBJ1-6; clone_size: NA; d_call: NA; cdr3_nt: TGTGCCAGCAGCCCAAGACTTAAGGAAGGTTCACCCCTCCACTTT; cdr3_aa: CASSPRLKEGSPLHF
cdr3_length: 15; v_call: TRBV6-5; j_call: TRBJ1-1; clone_size: NA; d_call: NA; cdr3_nt: TGTGCCAGCAGCCTAAGTGCAGCGATGAACACTGAAGCTTTCTTT; cdr3_aa: CASSLSAAMNTEAFF
cdr3_length: 17; v_call: TRBV4-2; j_call: TRBJ2-1; clone_size: NA; d_call: TRBD2; cdr3_nt: TGTGCCAGCAGCCTCGGGACTAGCGGGGGGTCCTACAATGAGCAGTTCTTC; cdr3_aa: CASSLGTSGGSYNEQFF
cdr3_length: 11; v_call: TRBV27; j_call: TRBJ2-7; clone_size: NA; d_call: NA; cdr3_nt: TGTGCCAGCAGTTTAGCAGGCGAGCAGTACTTC; cdr3_aa: CASSLAGEQYF
cdr3_length: 14; v_call: TRBV18; j_call: TRBJ1-1; clone_size: NA; d_call: TRBD1; cdr3_nt: TGTGCCAGCTCACCCCTTACAGGGGATACTGAAGCTTTCTTT; cdr3_aa: CASSPLTGDTEAFF
cdr3_length: 11; v_call: TRBV20-1; j_call: TRBJ2-7; clone_size: NA; d_call: NA; cdr3_nt: TGCAGTGCTACGGTGCGGTACGAGCAGTACTTC; cdr3_aa: CSATVRYEQYF
cdr3_length: 15; v_call: TRBV2; j_call: TRBJ1-4; clone_size: NA; d_call: TRBD1; cdr3_nt: TGTGCCAGCAGTTTACAGGGGGCGCGGAACGAAAAACTGTTTTTT; cdr3_aa: CASSLQGARNEKLFF
cdr3_length: 14; v_call: TRBV19; j_call: TRBJ1-2; clone_size: NA; d_call: NA; cdr3_nt: TGTGCCAGTAGTATAGTCGACGGAACCTATGGCTACACCTTC; cdr3_aa: CASSIVDGTYGYTF
cdr3_length: 13; v_call: TRBV9; j_call: TRBJ2-5; clone_size: NA; d_call: NA; cdr3_nt: TGTGCCAGCAGCGCAGAGTACCAAGAGACCCAGTACTTC; cdr3_aa: CASSAEYQETQYF
cdr3_length: 13; v_call: TRBV19; j_call: TRBJ2-7; clone_size: NA; d_call: TRBD1; cdr3_nt: TGTGCCAGTAGTATAGGACAGGGGGCCGGGCAGTACTTC; cdr3_aa: CASSIGQGAGQYF
cdr3_length: 12; v_call: TRBV5-1; j_call: TRBJ1-1; clone_size: NA; d_call: NA; cdr3_nt: TGCGCCAGCAGCTTGGGCGGCAGGGAAGCTTTCTTT; cdr3_aa: CASSLGGREAFF
cdr3_length: 16; v_call: TRBV4-3; j_call: TRBJ1-2; clone_size: NA; d_call: NA; cdr3_nt: TGCGCCAGCAGCCAAGATCCACGGATTCGGGACTATGGCTACACCTTC; cdr3_aa: CASSQDPRIRDYGYTF
cdr3_length: 13; v_call: TRBV13; j_call: TRBJ1-2; clone_size: once; d_call: NA; cdr3_nt: TGTGCCAGCAGCCTAGACAGGAACTATGGCTACACCTTC; cdr3_aa: CASSLDRNYGYTF
cdr3_length: 17; v_call: TRBV11-2; j_call: TRBJ2-2; clone_size: NA; d_call: NA; cdr3_nt: TGTGCCAGCAGCTCGATAGGCGGACGCACCCGACCCGGGGAGCTGTTTTTT; cdr3_aa: CASSSIGGRTRPGELFF
cdr3_length: 13; v_call: TRBV5-1; j_call: TRBJ1-4; clone_size: NA; d_call: NA; cdr3_nt: TGCGCCAGTTCATTGGGCGATAATGAAAAACTGTTTTTT; cdr3_aa: CASSLGDNEKLFF
cdr3_length: 15; v_call: TRBV4-2; j_call: TRBJ2-7; clone_size: NA; d_call: TRBD2; cdr3_nt: TGTGCCAGCAGCCAAGAAGGACTAGCGGGCGGGGAGCAGTACTTC; cdr3_aa: CASSQEGLAGGEQYF
cdr3_length: 17; v_call: TRBV7-2; j_call: TRBJ2-6; clone_size: NA; d_call: NA; cdr3_nt: TGTGCCAGCAGCTCGGGACTTCCTCACTCTGGGGCCAACGTCCTGACTTTC; cdr3_aa: CASSSGLPHSGANVLTF
cdr3_length: 11; v_call: TRBV11-3; j_call: TRBJ2-2; clone_size: NA; d_call: NA; cdr3_nt: TGTGCCAGCAGCATAAGCGGGGAGCTGTTTTTT; cdr3_aa: CASSISGELFF
cdr3_length: 13; v_call: TRBV7-2; j_call: TRBJ2-3; clone_size: few; d_call: TRBD2; cdr3_nt: TGTGCCAGCAGCGGGGGGGGCACAGATACGCAGTATTTT; cdr3_aa: CASSGGGTDTQYF
cdr3_length: 14; v_call: TRBV19; j_call: TRBJ1-1; clone_size: NA; d_call: NA; cdr3_nt: TGTGCCAGTAGTCGCGAAGGGTTGAACACTGAAGCTTTCTTT; cdr3_aa: CASSREGLNTEAFF
cdr3_length: 15; v_call: TRBV27; j_call: TRBJ2-7; clone_size: NA; d_call: NA; cdr3_nt: TGTGCCAGCAGTTTATTCACCCCAGGGCTCCACGAGCAGTACTTC; cdr3_aa: CASSLFTPGLHEQYF
cdr3_length: 16; v_call: TRBV6-2/TRBV6-3; j_call: TRBJ1-5; clone_size: NA; d_call: NA; cdr3_nt: TGTGCCAGCAGCCCGCTCCGGGACGGGAGAAATCAGCCCCAGCATTTT; cdr3_aa: CASSPLRDGRNQPQHF
cdr3_length: 15; v_call: TRBV7-2; j_call: TRBJ1-6; clone_size: once; d_call: NA; cdr3_nt: TGTGCCAGCAGCTTAACCTCGATGGGTAATTCACCCCTCCACTTT; cdr3_aa: CASSLTSMGNSPLHF
cdr3_length: 14; v_call: TRBV6-5; j_call: TRBJ1-2; clone_size: NA; d_call: NA; cdr3_nt: TGTGCCAGCAGTTCCACACTCCCAGTATTTGGCTACACCTTC; cdr3_aa: CASSSTLPVFGYTF
cdr3_length: 15; v_call: TRBV4-2; j_call: TRBJ2-7; clone_size: NA; d_call: NA; cdr3_nt: TGTGCCAGCAGCCAATTTTCCGGGGCCCCCTACGAGCAGTACTTC; cdr3_aa: CASSQFSGAPYEQYF
cdr3_length: 16; v_call: TRBV7-2; j_call: TRBJ2-1; clone_size: once; d_call: TRBD2; cdr3_nt: TGTGCCAGCAGCCCACTTAGCGGGACTGGGAACAATGAGCAGTTCTTC; cdr3_aa: CASSPLSGTGNNEQFF
cdr3_length: 16; v_call: TRBV27; j_call: TRBJ2-1; clone_size: NA; d_call: TRBD2; cdr3_nt: TGTGCCAGCAGTTTAGCCTTCGGGACTAGCGGCAATGAGCAGTTCTTC; cdr3_aa: CASSLAFGTSGNEQFF
cdr3_length: 15; v_call: TRBV19; j_call: TRBJ2-7; clone_size: NA; d_call: TRBD2; cdr3_nt: TGTGCCAGTAGTATAGGTGCGCGGGGGGTCGACGAGCAGTACTTC; cdr3_aa: CASSIGARGVDEQYF
cdr3_length: 16; v_call: TRBV7-3; j_call: TRBJ2-1; clone_size: NA; d_call: TRBD2; cdr3_nt: TGTGCCAGCAGCCCAAGGCGGGGGTCTACCTACAATGAGCAGTTCTTC; cdr3_aa: CASSPRRGSTYNEQFF
cdr3_length: 13; v_call: TRBV13; j_call: TRBJ1-2; clone_size: NA; d_call: TRBD1; cdr3_nt: TGTGCCAGCAGCACTCGACAGGGTAGTGGCTACACCTTC; cdr3_aa: CASSTRQGSGYTF
cdr3_length: 17; v_call: TRBV9; j_call: TRBJ2-4; clone_size: NA; d_call: TRBD2; cdr3_nt: TGTGCCAGCAGCGTAGTTGAGCGGGAGGGGAGCAAAAACATTCAGTACTTC; cdr3_aa: CASSVVEREGSKNIQYF
cdr3_length: 18; v_call: TRBV28; j_call: TRBJ2-7; clone_size: NA; d_call: TRBD1; cdr3_nt: TGTGCCAGCAGTTTCTCCGGGACAGGGGGCCCGAGCTCCTACGAGCAGTACTTC; cdr3_aa: CASSFSGTGGPSSYEQYF
cdr3_length: 16; v_call: TRBV5-1; j_call: TRBJ1-2; clone_size: NA; d_call: NA; cdr3_nt: TGCGCCAGCAGCCTCAATACAGGGACATCTGGAGATGGCTACACCTTC; cdr3_aa: CASSLNTGTSGDGYTF
cdr3_length: 14; v_call: TRBV5-1; j_call: TRBJ1-2; clone_size: NA; d_call: NA; cdr3_nt: TGCGCCAGCAGCTTGGAAGGACAGAACTATGGCTACACCTTC; cdr3_aa: CASSLEGQNYGYTF